Presented here are 13 T cell receptor beta chains from one specimen sequenced in a study of monozygotic twins with inflammatory bowel disease. TCRdb re-called the 5' RACE reads and gives one entry per CDR3 protein, without DNA. This sample's table has roughly 140,000 distinct CDR3 sequences. Sequencing was performed on blood. The origin of the receptors is a human donor with ulcerative colitis or Crohn's disease, or a healthy co-twin of an affected twin (not recorded which).

The V gene is TRBV7-6, the J gene TRBJ1-6. Germline V lookup: CDR1 SGHVS, CDR2 FNYEAQ. The CDR3 loop spans 15 amino acids. The CDR3 sequence is CASSDVGLGNSPLHF.

V is TRBV20-1 and J is TRBJ2-2; there is no DNA to check the TCRdb D call of TRBD1. Germline V gene sequence: CDR1 DFQATT, CDR2 SNEGSKA (reference sequence). The CDR3 runs to 14 residues. CDR3 region: CSASRGGATGELFF.

This chain joins TRBV6-2 or TRBV6-3 and TRBJ2-7; there is no DNA to check the TCRdb D call of TRBD1. Per the germline V gene, CDR1 is MNHEY and CDR2 is SVGEGT. This CDR3 contains 15 residues. The CDR3 is CASSDTGTMPYEQYF.

V gene TRBV7-9 combines with J gene TRBJ1-5. The CDR3 loop spans 14 amino acids. Germline V lookup: CDR1 SEHNR, CDR2 FQNEAQ (reference sequence). CDR3 sequence reads: CASSLGTKYQPQHF.

This chain connects TRBV28 to TRBJ1-1; there is no DNA to check the TCRdb D call of TRBD1. Germline CDR1 reads MDHEN; CDR2 reads SYDVKM. The CDR3 covers 14 residues. The chain's CDR3 is CASSLLGQGSEAFF.

V is TRBV7-3 and J is TRBJ1-2; as DNA is missing, the TRBD1 call by TCRdb cannot be tested. This CDR3 comprises 15 residues. CDR1 is SGHTA, CDR2 FQGTGA, per germline. The CDR3 loop reads CASSPGPDASRSYTF.

CDR3 sequence reads: CASSIMLGLATGELFF. This chain uses TRBV19 with TRBJ2-2; TCRdb gives TRBD2 as the D gene, but with no DNA this cannot be confirmed. This CDR3 spans 16 amino acids. The germline V gene has CDR1 LNHDA and CDR2 SQIVND (reference sequence).

This chain connects TRBV7-8 to TRBJ1-1. Looked up from germline, CDR1 is SGHVS and CDR2 is FQNEAQ. The CDR3 runs to 15 residues. The chain's CDR3 is CASSLAWGGGTEAFF.

The CDR3 here is CASSLVGSLSTYEQYF. The V gene is TRBV5-1, the J gene TRBJ2-7. Looked up from germline, CDR1 is SGHRS and CDR2 is YFSETQ. The CDR3 covers 16 residues.

This CDR3 is CSARRGLFLGELFF. The chain couples TRBV20-1 to TRBJ2-2; TCRdb reports TRBD2, a call that lacks DNA to check it against. The CDR3 runs to 14 residues. Germline V gives CDR1 DFQATT, CDR2 SNEGSKA (reference sequence).

The chain uses TRBV11-2 and TRBJ2-1. Germline V gives CDR1 SGHAT, CDR2 FQNNGV. The CDR3 is made up of 12 amino acids. The CDR3 is CASSLRKDEQFF.

This rearrangement joins TRBV2 to TRBJ2-5; TCRdb's assignment of TRBD1 cannot be checked, as there is no DNA. The CDR3 totals 16 residues. Germline V gene sequence: CDR1 SNHLY, CDR2 FYNNEI. CDR3 amino acids: CASSAGAGAPQETQYF. Full variable domain (remainder filled in from reference TRBV2 and TRBJ2-5): EPEVTQTPSHQVTQMGQEVILRCVPISNHLYFYWYRQILGQKVEFLVSFYNNEISEKSEIFDDQFSVERPDGSNFTLKIRSTKLEDSAMYFCASSAGAGAPQETQYFGPGTRLLVL.

V and J are TRBV1 and TRBJ1-2. TRBV1 is described as a pseudogene. This CDR3 has 19 amino acids. The CDR3: CTSSQDDKDAWRANYGYTF.